The next 16 T cell receptor beta chains were all read from a single sample in a study of T cells in localized non-small cell lung cancer. Measured with immunoSEQ multiplex PCR; TCRdb has only the in-frame clones, and not every one. The table lists 24,000 or so clones, less than 90% of them singletons. The sequenced sample was peripheral blood, obtained before any cancer treatment. Receptors were obtained from a female donor over 55 with stage I lung adenocarcinoma.

This rearrangement joins TRBV5-4 to TRBJ1-1; no clear D. Germline CDR1 reads SGHNT; CDR2 reads YYREEE (reference sequence). V gave up 4 bases and J gave up 0 bases, with 13 bases separating them. This CDR3 is 15 amino acids long. CDR3 loop: CASSPPSVMNTEAFF. The DNA for the CDR3 is TGTGCCAGCAGCCCACCCTCAGTTATGAACACTGAAGCTTTCTTT.

This sequence joins TRBV7-3 and TRBJ2-7; TRBD1 might be the D (6 bases). V was shortened by 2 bases and J by 7 bases, with 12 bases between the two germline ends. The CDR3 totals 13 residues. Germline V gene sequence: CDR1 SGHTA, CDR2 FQGTGA. The CDR3 loop is CASSLLGAGEQYF. Here the CDR3 DNA reads TGTGCCAGCAGCTTACTGGGGGCCGGGGAGCAGTACTTC. Using reference TRBV7-3 and TRBJ2-7 for the parts outside the CDR3, the full variable domain is GAGVSQTPSNKVTEKGKYVELRCDPISGHTALYWYRQSLGQGPEFLIYFQGTGAADDSGLPNDRFFAVRPEGSVSTLKIQRTERGDSAVYLCASSLLGAGEQYFGPGTRLTVT.

This clone was counted only a few times. The chain has TRBV19 and TRBJ1-2; D unclear. Trimming pared 5 bases from V and 3 bases from J, leaving 7 bases between. The CDR3 sequence is 12 residues long. CDR1 is LNHDA, CDR2 SQIVND, per germline (reference sequence). CDR3 bases: TGTGCCAGTAGTGAGAGTTACTATGGCTACACCTTC. Translation gives CASSESYYGYTF.

The chain combines TRBV11-2 with TRBJ1-3; 7 nucleotides align to TRBD1. The CDR3 is made up of 16 amino acids. CDR1 is SGHAT, CDR2 FQNNGV, per germline. V dropped 0 bases and J dropped 3; count of bases not matched to a gene: 5. CDR3 in DNA: TGTGCCAGCAGCTTAGATCGCGGGACAGTTGGAAACACCATATATTTT. It translates to CASSLDRGTVGNTIYF.

This rearrangement joins TRBV29-1 to TRBJ2-7, with 9 bases lining up with TRBD1. The germline CDR1 and CDR2 sequences are SQVTM and ANQGSEA. The CDR3 consists of 15 residues. V gave up 4 bases and J gave up 0 bases; unmatched junction bases: 7. DNA of the CDR3: TGCAGCGTTGCCTGGACAGGGGCAAGCTCCTACGAGCAGTACTTC. Residues: CSVAWTGASSYEQYF.

V is TRBV11-2 and J is TRBJ2-1; D might be TRBD1 (6 bases). Trimming removed 0 bases from V and 0 bases from J, with 12 bases in between. This CDR3 is 17 amino acids long. Germline lookup yields CDR1 SGHAT and CDR2 FQNNGV. The CDR3 nucleotides are TGTGCCAGCAGCTTAGAACAGGGAATCGGCTCCTACAATGAGCAGTTCTTC. This sequence encodes CASSLEQGIGSYNEQFF. The variable domain in full, completed from reference TRBV11-2 and TRBJ2-1, reads EAGVAQSPRYKIIEKRQSVAFWCNPISGHATLYWYQQILGQGPKLLIQFQNNGVVDDSQLPKDRFSAERLKGVDSTLKIQPAKLEDSAVYLCASSLEQGIGSYNEQFFGPGTRLTVL.

In its sample, this clone was seen once. This rearrangement joins TRBV11-2 to TRBJ1-2, with D possibly being TRBD1 (5 bases). The V end lost 3 bases, the J end lost 2 bases, and 13 bases lay between the germline ends. Germline CDR1 reads SGHAT; CDR2 reads FQNNGV. This CDR3 spans 15 amino acids. CDR3 amino acids: CASSFSRGANYGYTF. Here the CDR3 DNA reads TGTGCCAGCAGCTTCTCGCGGGGCGCCAACTATGGCTACACCTTC.

This clone came up once. The chain combines TRBV29-1 with TRBJ2-2; possible D gene TRBD1, 5 bases. The CDR3 has 13 residues. Per the germline V gene, CDR1 is SQVTM and CDR2 is ANQGSEA. The V end was cut by 6 bases, the J end by 3 bases, with 11 bases between. Here the CDR3 DNA reads TGCAGCGTCCGGACACAATACACCGGGGAGCTGTTTTTT. Translated: CSVRTQYTGELFF.

The V gene is TRBV19, the J gene TRBJ1-1; D may be TRBD1 (5 bases). CDR3 length: 14 amino acids. Trimming removed 5 bases at V and 1 base at J, with 11 bases between. Germline lookup yields CDR1 LNHDA and CDR2 SQIVND (reference sequence). The CDR3 nucleotides are TGTGCCAGTAGTCTTGCAGGGACGAACACTGAAGCTTTCTTT. This translates into CASSLAGTNTEAFF. Full variable domain (rest looked up from reference TRBV19 and TRBJ1-1): DGGITQSPKYLFRKEGQNVTLSCEQNLNHDAMYWYRQDPGQGLRLIYYSQIVNDFQKGDIAEGYSVSREKKESFPLTVTSAQKNPTAFYLCASSLAGTNTEAFFGQGTRLTVV.

This clone was recorded a few times. This sequence joins TRBV13 and TRBJ1-3; possibly TRBD1 for D (5 bases). CDR1 is PRHDT and CDR2 is FYEKMQ in the germline V gene (reference sequence). The CDR3 length is 16 residues. Trimming removed 2 bases at V and 4 bases at J, with 15 bases between. CDR3 amino acids: CASSLSRGYEGNTIYF. The CDR3 DNA reads as TGTGCCAGCAGCTTAAGTAGGGGCTACGAGGGAAACACCATATATTTT.

V and J are TRBV6-1 and TRBJ2-1, with a tentative D call TRBD2 (6 bases). The CDR3 extends over 15 amino acids. Germline CDR1 MNHNS, CDR2 SASEGT. The V end was cut by 7 bases, the J end by 3 bases, with 16 bases between. For the CDR3, the DNA is TGTGCCAGCACCCCGCGGGGTAGCGACTACAATGAGCAGTTCTTC. Its protein is CASTPRGSDYNEQFF.

The CDR3, as DNA: TGTGCCAGCAGTGAAGACTGGAGTAGCAATCAGCCCCAGCATTTT. It codes for CASSEDWSSNQPQHF. The J gene is TRBJ1-5, the V gene TRBV6-1; D is unclear. The CDR3 has 15 amino acids. Germline CDR1 MNHNS, CDR2 SASEGT. V dropped 1 base and J dropped 0 bases, with 7 bases sitting between them.

V is TRBV19 and J is TRBJ1-3; 12 bases are a match to TRBD1. V was clipped by 5 bases and J by 0 bases; unmatched bases: 11. CDR1 is LNHDA and CDR2 is SQIVND in the germline V gene (reference sequence). The CDR3 runs 19 residues. As DNA, the CDR3 is TGTGCCAGTAGTGCACGGGGGACAGGGGGCATAGGCTCTGGAAACACCATATATTTT. Protein sequence: CASSARGTGGIGSGNTIYF.

The table lists this clone with a count of one. This chain joins TRBV9 and TRBJ1-1, with a tentative D call TRBD1 (6 bases). Germline assignment: CDR1 SGDLS and CDR2 YYNGEE. The CDR3 has 14 residues. With 4 bases removed from V and 3 bases from J, the gap between germline ends came to 13 bases. This chain's CDR3 is CASSSQDSHTEAFF. The CDR3 DNA reads TGTGCCAGCAGCAGTCAGGACAGCCACACTGAAGCTTTCTTT.

V and J are TRBV27 and TRBJ2-2, with TRBD1 identical over 11 bases. Germline V gives CDR1 MNHEY, CDR2 SMNVEV (reference sequence). There are 17 residues in the CDR3. After removal of 7 bases from V and 6 bases from J, the junction contained 13 bases not matched to a gene. The CDR3 bases are TGTGCCAGCACTCGGATGGCCGGGACAGGGGGGCCCGGGGAGCTGTTTTTT. Translation: CASTRMAGTGGPGELFF.

In its sample, this clone was seen once. V usage is TRBV9 and J usage is TRBJ2-4; 7 bases line up with TRBD1. The junction had 6 bases not matched to a gene; V was cut back by 4 bases and J by 8 bases. This CDR3 has 13 residues. Per germline, CDR1 SGDLS and CDR2 YYNGEE. For the CDR3, the DNA is TGTGCCAGCAGCACCTACCAGGGGGACATTCAGTACTTC. Its translation is CASSTYQGDIQYF. The full variable domain, with the rest looked up from reference TRBV9 and TRBJ2-4, is DSGVTQTPKHLITATGQRVTLRCSPRSGDLSVYWYQQSLDQGLQFLIQYYNGEERAKGNILERFSAQQFPDLHSELNLSSLELGDSALYFCASSTYQGDIQYFGAGTRLSVL.